The clone carrying this TCR beta chain appeared a few times. As yet, its antigen is unknown. These data are taken from a study of cytomegalovirus exposure and HLA in healthy donors. As for the study in general: Within an early data release were about 80 million unique TCRs drawn from HLA-typed donors.

This PCR relied on a set of 60 Vbeta primers and 13 Jbeta primers. Measured with immunoSEQ multiplex PCR; TCRdb has only the in-frame clones, and not every one. The sample lists 150,000 to 250,000 clones, 65% to 80% seen once, with 3.5% to 5% in the top ten. CDR3 length: 15 residues. Per the germline V gene, CDR1 is SGDLS and CDR2 is YYNGEE. V lost 4 bases and J 7 bases, leaving 20 bases between the germline ends. Whole-study findings and limits: HLA-A and HLA-B allele assignments for most subjects were reportedly predicted accurately using TCR beta sequences.

The receptor's source is a woman under 40 in good health and CMV-seropositive. The chain carries TRBV9 and TRBJ1-2; no clear D. Sequences were obtained from PBMCs. CDR3 sequence reads: CASSPSSRGDPGYTF. The CDR3, as DNA: TGTGCCAGCAGCCCCTCCTCTCGCGGAGATCCTGGCTACACCTTC.